The 20 T cell receptor beta chains below all came from one sample that was sequenced in a study of T cell responses to AZD1222 COVID-19 vaccine. Profiled with immunoSEQ multiplex PCR; TCRdb holds only in-frame clones, not every one. The sample yields approximately 120,000 clones, around 90% seen once. The starting material was peripheral blood, obtained on day 0 of MenACWY control vaccination. The receptors here all came from an adult in good health.

For this clone: Its ends do not fully match the called genes, so a read error is possible. DNA of the CDR3: TGTGCCAGCAGTTTAGGGGGGGAAGCCTACGAGCAGTACTTC. It translates to CASSLGGEAYEQYF. This rearrangement joins TRBV7-2 to TRBJ2-7, with D tentatively TRBD2 (7 bases). Germline CDR1 is SGHTA and CDR2 is FQGNSA. CDR3 length: 14 residues.

This clone appeared a few times. CDR3: CASSQLRQAEGTEAFF. The CDR3, as DNA: TGCGCCAGCAGCCAATTGCGACAGGCGGAAGGCACTGAAGCTTTCTTT. The chain couples TRBV4-3 to TRBJ1-1; weak D call: TRBD1 (6 bases). The CDR3 spans 16 residues. CDR1 and CDR2 (germline): LGHNA, YSLEER. V was pared by 2 bases and J by 4 bases, with 17 bases between.

This clone was seen a single time. J is TRBJ2-6 and V is TRBV3-1 (or the pseudogene TRBV3-2), with D unresolved. CDR3 length: 16 amino acids. Germline V gene sequence: CDR1 LGHDT, CDR2 YNNKEL (reference sequence). Trimming took off 4 bases at V and 0 bases at J, with 10 bases between the two ends. This CDR3 is CASSLSGGSGANVLTF. In nucleotides, the CDR3 is TGTGCCAGCAGCCTCAGTGGTGGCTCTGGGGCCAACGTCCTGACTTTC.

This clone has just a few counts. V is TRBV10-3 and J is TRBJ1-6; no definite D call. The CDR3 sequence is 13 residues long. V lost 8 bases to trimming and J lost 4 bases, with 9 bases between them. Germline CDR1 is ENHRY and CDR2 is SYGVKD. CDR3 nucleotide sequence: TGTGCCATCCAGGCCTCATATAATTCACCCCTCCACTTT. This encodes CAIQASYNSPLHF.

The genes are TRBV19 and TRBJ1-2; the D gene is possibly TRBD1 (5 bases). The CDR3 is 14 residues long. The ends were cut back, 6 bases at V and 4 bases at J, with 15 bases in the middle. Per germline, CDR1 LNHDA and CDR2 SQIVND (reference sequence). CDR3 region: CASSRTQGAYGYTF. CDR3 nucleotides: TGTGCCAGTAGCCGTACCCAGGGAGCCTATGGCTACACCTTC.

The chain couples TRBV5-1 to TRBJ1-6; 9 bases map to TRBD1. The CDR3 extends over 14 amino acids. CDR1 is SGHRS, CDR2 YFSETQ, per germline. J was trimmed by 7 bases and V by 4 bases; bases with no gene match: 3. CDR3 DNA: TGCGCCAGCAGCCCAGGGACAGGGAATTCACCCCTCCACTTT. This translates into CASSPGTGNSPLHF.

This chain links TRBV5-4 with TRBJ2-1; the D gene is possibly TRBD2 (5 bases). The CDR3 runs 13 residues. Germline loops: CDR1 SGHNT, CDR2 YYREEE (reference sequence). Trimming shortened V by 4 bases and J by 7 bases, and 12 bases separated the two germline ends. In nucleotides, the CDR3 is TGTGCCAGCAGCCTGGATCGCGGGAATGAGCAGTTCTTC. This gives the protein CASSLDRGNEQFF.

Only a few counts were recorded for this clone. The V and J genes are TRBV5-1 and TRBJ1-4, with TRBD1 matching 7 bases. This CDR3 has 15 amino acids. Germline CDR1 SGHRS, CDR2 YFSETQ. Trimming cost V 5 bases and J 6 bases; bases outside gene matches: 10. The CDR3 here is CASRGGARPDEKLFF. As DNA, the CDR3 is TGCGCCAGCAGAGGGGGCGCCCGGCCCGATGAAAAACTGTTTTTT.

The rearrangement uses TRBV14 and TRBJ2-6; 8 nucleotides agree with TRBD1. The trim removed 0 bases at V and 2 bases at J, leaving 9 bases unmatched. Germline CDR1 and CDR2: SGHDN and FVKESK. The CDR3 is 19 residues long. CDR3: CASSQDLGQGGPGANVLTF. The CDR3 DNA reads TGTGCCAGCAGCCAAGATCTTGGACAGGGAGGCCCTGGGGCCAACGTCCTGACTTTC.

This clone has just a few counts. The chain uses TRBV19 and TRBJ1-2, with 11 positions matching TRBD1. The junction had 16 bases not matched to a gene; V was cut back by 3 bases and J by 7 bases. Germline V CDR1 and CDR2: LNHDA, SQIVND (reference sequence). CDR3 length: 18 residues. The CDR3 loop reads CASSIGLTGTGGDFGYTF. The CDR3 DNA sequence: TGTGCCAGTAGTATCGGGCTAACCGGGACAGGGGGAGACTTTGGCTACACCTTC.

The V gene is TRBV30, the J gene TRBJ2-7; D is possibly TRBD2 (5 bases). Germline assignment: CDR1 GTSNPN and CDR2 SVGIG (reference sequence). The CDR3 contains 14 residues. V lost 1 base and J 12 bases, leaving 22 bases between the germline ends. The DNA of the CDR3 is TGTGCCTGGAGTGCCCCCCGGGATCCTAGGGTGCGGTACTTC. Residues: CAWSAPRDPRVRYF.

The V and J genes are TRBV9 and TRBJ2-3; 7 nucleotides line up with TRBD2. Per the germline V gene, CDR1 is SGDLS and CDR2 is YYNGEE. The trim removed 4 bases at V and 2 bases at J, leaving 7 bases unmatched. The CDR3 runs 15 residues. CDR3 DNA sequence: TGTGCCAGCAGCCCGGCGGGAGCCTCCACAGATACGCAGTATTTT. Amino acids: CASSPAGASTDTQYF.

This clone showed up just a few times. This chain joins TRBV7-2 and TRBJ1-2, with 7 bases matching TRBD1. The V gene's germline CDR1 is SGHTA and CDR2 FQGNSA. The CDR3 has 14 amino acids. The V segment lost 2 bases and the J segment 6 bases; nucleotides outside the gene matches: 6. As DNA, the CDR3 is TGTGCCAGCAGCTTAAGGGGGCACGAGGATGGCTACACCTTC. Translated: CASSLRGHEDGYTF.

The rearrangement links TRBV30 to TRBJ1-4; D is uncertain. V lost 5 bases, J lost 0 bases, and 10 bases lay in between. This CDR3 is 14 amino acids long. CDR1 GTSNPN and CDR2 SVGIG come from the germline V gene (reference sequence). CDR3 DNA: TGTGCCTGGGCCGGAACCGCAACTAATGAAAAACTGTTTTTT. Residues: CAWAGTATNEKLFF. The variable domain in full, completed from reference TRBV30 and TRBJ1-4, reads SQTIHQWPATLVQPVGSPLSLECTVEGTSNPNLYWYRQAAGRGLQLLFYSVGIGQISSEVPQNLSASRPQDRQFILSSKKLLLSDSGFYLCAWAGTATNEKLFFGSGTQLSVL.

The V call is TRBV19, the J call TRBJ1-1; D call uncertain. CDR3 length: 15 residues. V was cut by 1 base and J by 4 bases, with 13 bases left in between. Germline V lookup: CDR1 LNHDA, CDR2 SQIVND (reference sequence). CDR3 residues: CASSIGAGWGTEAFF. The CDR3 bases are TGTGCCAGTAGTATAGGAGCCGGGTGGGGCACTGAAGCTTTCTTT.

V usage is TRBV5-1 and J usage is TRBJ1-1, with 7 bases aligning to TRBD1. Germline CDR1 and CDR2: SGHRS and YFSETQ. Trimming took 4 bases from V and 6 from J; bases not matched to a gene: 15. The CDR3 runs to 16 residues. Here the CDR3 reads CASSTQTGRMRSEAFF. The DNA for the CDR3 is TGCGCCAGCAGCACTCAGACAGGGAGAATGAGGTCTGAAGCTTTCTTT.

The chain is built from TRBV2 and TRBJ2-1; 9 bases align to TRBD1. This CDR3 spans 15 amino acids. CDR1 and CDR2 (germline): SNHLY, FYNNEI. V lost 6 bases, J lost 8 bases, and 11 bases stayed unmatched. The CDR3 here is CASSEKSGTGYEQFF. CDR3 nucleotides: TGTGCCAGCAGCGAGAAATCCGGGACAGGGTATGAGCAGTTCTTC. The full variable domain, in which reference TRBV2 and TRBJ2-1 provide the parts outside the CDR3, is EPEVTQTPSHQVTQMGQEVILRCVPISNHLYFYWYRQILGQKVEFLVSFYNNEISEKSEIFDDQFSVERPDGSNFTLKIRSTKLEDSAMYFCASSEKSGTGYEQFFGPGTRLTVL.

CDR3 in amino acids: CASSITGTENKQFF. In DNA form, the CDR3 reads TGTGCCAGCAGCATCACCGGGACAGAGAATAAGCAGTTCTTC. The V call is TRBV7-8, the J call TRBJ2-1; the match to TRBD1 covers 7 bases. CDR1 is SGHVS and CDR2 is FQNEAQ in the germline V gene. V was clipped by 5 bases and J by 11 bases; unmatched bases: 12. The CDR3 has 14 amino acids.

The rearrangement links TRBV5-1 to TRBJ1-2; 7 bases line up with TRBD1. The V gene's germline CDR1 is SGHRS and CDR2 YFSETQ. V lost 3 bases to trimming and J lost 5 bases; unmatched junction nucleotides: 7. CDR3 size: 14 residues. CDR3 DNA: TGCGCCAGCAGCTGGACAGGCGACTTTTATGGCTACACCTTC. It codes for CASSWTGDFYGYTF.

The chain recombines TRBV5-1 with TRBJ2-1, with a weak D call TRBD2 (5 bases). CDR1 SGHRS and CDR2 YFSETQ come from the germline V gene. The germline V and J ends were trimmed by 5 bases and 10 bases, with 19 bases remaining between them. The length of the CDR3 is 14 residues. DNA of the CDR3: TGCGCCAGCAGTTGGCCAACGGGGATAAAGGAGCAGTTCTTC. It is translated as CASSWPTGIKEQFF. The complete variable domain, with remaining parts taken from reference TRBV5-1 and TRBJ2-1, reads KAGVTQTPRYLIKTRGQQVTLSCSPISGHRSVSWYQQTPGQGLQFLFEYFSETQRNKGNFPGRFSGRQFSNSRSEMNVSTLELGDSALYLCASSWPTGIKEQFFGPGTRLTVL.